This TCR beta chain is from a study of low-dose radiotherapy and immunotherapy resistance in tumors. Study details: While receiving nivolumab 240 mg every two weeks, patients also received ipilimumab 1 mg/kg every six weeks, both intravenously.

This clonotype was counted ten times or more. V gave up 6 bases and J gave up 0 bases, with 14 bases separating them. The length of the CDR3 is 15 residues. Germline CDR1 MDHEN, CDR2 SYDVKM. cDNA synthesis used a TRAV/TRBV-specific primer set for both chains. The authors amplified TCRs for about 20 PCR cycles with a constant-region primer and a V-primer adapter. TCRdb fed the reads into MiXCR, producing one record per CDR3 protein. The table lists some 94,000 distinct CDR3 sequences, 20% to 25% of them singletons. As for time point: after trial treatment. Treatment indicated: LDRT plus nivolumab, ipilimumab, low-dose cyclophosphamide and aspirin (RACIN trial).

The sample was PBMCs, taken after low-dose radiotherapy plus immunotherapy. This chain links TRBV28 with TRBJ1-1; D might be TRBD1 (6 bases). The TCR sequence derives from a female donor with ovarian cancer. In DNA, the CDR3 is TGTGCCAGCAGCCGAAGGGGGGTGCTGAACACTGAAGCTTTCTTT. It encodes CASSRRGVLNTEAFF.